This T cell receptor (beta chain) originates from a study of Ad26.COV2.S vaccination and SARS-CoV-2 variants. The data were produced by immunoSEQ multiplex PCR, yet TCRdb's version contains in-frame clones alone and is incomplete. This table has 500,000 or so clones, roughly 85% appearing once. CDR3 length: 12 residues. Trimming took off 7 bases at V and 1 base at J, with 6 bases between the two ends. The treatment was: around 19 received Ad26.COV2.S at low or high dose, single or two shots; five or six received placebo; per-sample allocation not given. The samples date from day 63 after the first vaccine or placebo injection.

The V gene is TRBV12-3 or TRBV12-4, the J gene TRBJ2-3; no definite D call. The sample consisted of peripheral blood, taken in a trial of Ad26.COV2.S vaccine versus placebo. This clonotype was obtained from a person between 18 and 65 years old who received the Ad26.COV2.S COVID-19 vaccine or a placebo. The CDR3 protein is CASTVGTDTQYF. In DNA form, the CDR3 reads TGTGCCAGCACCGTCGGCACAGATACGCAGTATTTT.